There are many counts of the clone carrying this T cell receptor beta chain. The data derive from a study of T cell repertoires in cytomegalovirus infection. The CDR3 sequence is 14 residues long. Looked up from germline, CDR1 is SGHTA and CDR2 is FQGNSA. The germline V and J ends were trimmed by 4 bases and 2 bases, with 12 bases remaining between them. A single record per CDR3 protein comes from TCRdb applying MiXCR to the reads. The repertoire has more than 150,000 distinct CDR3 sequences, approximately 17% of them found once; the top ten carry 18%. This rearrangement joins TRBV7-2 to TRBJ2-7, with D possibly TRBD1 on 6 matching bases. The TCR originated in a human donor in good health (CMV status not recorded). Some clones in this sample may be carry-over from other donors' samples. Sequenced material: CD8+ T cells from PBMCs. The CDR3 loop is CASSSFQGPYEQYF. The CDR3 DNA is TGTGCCAGCAGCTCATTCCAGGGGCCCTACGAGCAGTACTTC.